This TCR beta chain was found in a study of Ad26.COV2.S vaccination and SARS-CoV-2 variants. Sequencing used immunoSEQ multiplex PCR; TCRdb keeps in-frame clones, though not all of them. In the table there are more than 300,000 clones, around four fifths of which are singletons. Germline V gives CDR1 SGHTA, CDR2 FQGNSA. The CDR3 has 17 residues. The V and J ends lost 5 bases and 1 base, in that order; junction bases with no gene match: 11. Described treatment: roughly 20 received Ad26.COV2.S at low or high dose, single or two shots; several received placebo; per-sample allocation not given. Day 63 after the first vaccine or placebo injection was the time point for sampling.

The chain joins TRBV7-2 to TRBJ1-5; 7 bases map to TRBD1. The material sequenced was peripheral blood, taken in a trial of Ad26.COV2.S vaccine versus placebo. The sequence was obtained from a person between 18 and 59 years old who received the Ad26.COV2.S COVID-19 vaccine or a placebo. The CDR3 loop reads CASSAGTGTASNQPQHF. In nucleotides, the CDR3 is TGTGCCAGCAGCGCGGGAACCGGGACAGCAAGCAATCAGCCCCAGCATTTT.